This TCR beta chain is from a study of cytomegalovirus exposure and HLA in healthy donors. The overall study: Genotyping showed around 81% of fewer than 500 donors falling in the Caucasian-associated ancestry cluster.

Germline values: CDR1 SEHNR, CDR2 FQNEAQ (reference sequence). This CDR3 has 12 residues. On this clone itself: Its antigen is undetermined. Compared with germline, one end of the junction differs, possibly owing to a read error.

Whole-study findings and limits: A later analysis reportedly found fewer N-insertions in an Asian-associated ancestry cluster than the roughly 670-donor mean.

Primers: 60 Vbeta forward and 13 Jbeta reverse. TCRdb's table, derived via immunoSEQ multiplex PCR, lists solely in-frame clones and lacks some. The table records about 110,000 clones, roughly 75% of them present only once. The source is a middle-aged man in good health and CMV-seronegative. Sequenced sample: PBMCs. The rearrangement links TRBV7-9 to TRBJ1-6; D unresolved. The CDR3 protein is CSSEGEYSPLHF. CDR3 DNA: TGTTCCAGCGAAGGAGAGTATTCACCCCTCCACTTT.